Shown below are 31 T cell receptor beta chains from a single sample sequenced in a study of shared clonotypes between healthy human individuals. Here immunoSEQ multiplex PCR was the method, and the copy in TCRdb shows in-frame clones only, minus some. The sample records more than 2 million clones, approximately 94% being singletons. Sample: naive CD4+ T cells sorted from blood. Subset defined: CD45RA+ positively selected. The receptors derive from a man younger than 35 in good health.

This clone was recorded only once. V and J are TRBV7-8 and TRBJ2-2, with TRBD1 as a possible D gene (6 bases). Between the trimmed V and J ends, which lost 4 bases and 6 bases, there was a span of 18 bases. This CDR3 has 16 amino acids. The germline gives CDR1 SGHVS, CDR2 FQNEAQ. This CDR3 is CASSSWTDLSPGELFF. CDR3 DNA sequence: TGTGCCAGCAGCTCTTGGACAGATTTGAGCCCCGGGGAGCTGTTTTTT.

J is TRBJ1-5 and V is TRBV7-9; 9 nucleotides align to TRBD1. The germline gives CDR1 SEHNR, CDR2 FQNEAQ (reference sequence). With V trimmed by 2 bases and J by 0 bases, 5 bases remained unmatched. This CDR3 has 17 residues. CDR3 nucleotides: TGTGCCAGCAGCTTATGGACAGGGGATTATAGCAATCAGCCCCAGCATTTT. Its translation is CASSLWTGDYSNQPQHF.

This chain links TRBV19 with TRBJ1-1, with 8 bases identical to TRBD1. V lost 8 bases, J lost 1 base, and 6 bases stayed unmatched. Germline values: CDR1 LNHDA, CDR2 SQIVND (reference sequence). CDR3 length: 14 amino acids. CDR3 region: CASAPTGGNTEAFF. CDR3 nucleotide sequence: TGTGCCAGTGCTCCTACAGGGGGGAACACTGAAGCTTTCTTT.

This rearrangement joins TRBV4-1 to TRBJ2-5; 11 nucleotides line up with TRBD1. V gave up 7 bases and J gave up 1 base; unmatched junction bases: 8. CDR1 MGHRA and CDR2 YSYEKL come from the germline V gene. CDR3 size: 16 residues. As DNA, the CDR3 is TGCGCCAGCACCCCGATGGACAGGGGGCTCCAAGAGACCCAGTACTTC. The encoded protein is CASTPMDRGLQETQYF.

This chain joins TRBV2 and TRBJ1-6, with a tentative D call TRBD1 (6 bases). V gave up 6 bases and J gave up 4 bases, with 13 bases separating them. The CDR3 consists of 15 residues. Germline assignment: CDR1 SNHLY and CDR2 FYNNEI. The DNA for the CDR3 is TGTGCCAGCAGGAGGGGGAACCTATATAATTCACCCCTCCACTTT. As protein: CASRRGNLYNSPLHF. Together with reference TRBV2 and TRBJ1-6, the CDR3 gives the full variable domain: EPEVTQTPSHQVTQMGQEVILRCVPISNHLYFYWYRQILGQKVEFLVSFYNNEISEKSEIFDDQFSVERPDGSNFTLKIRSTKLEDSAMYFCASRRGNLYNSPLHFGNGTRLTVT.

In this sample, this clone turned up a few times. Additional DNA sequences in this sample encode the identical CDR3. The chain carries TRBV5-1 and TRBJ2-3, with D possibly being TRBD1 (5 bases). V gave up 4 bases and J gave up 1 base, with 7 bases separating them. The CDR3 runs to 13 residues. Germline V gives CDR1 SGHRS, CDR2 YFSETQ. CDR3 nucleotides: TGCGCCAGCAGCATAGGGGGCACAGATACGCAGTATTTT. Residues: CASSIGGTDTQYF.

This chain connects TRBV18 to TRBJ1-2, with a possible D match to TRBD1 (5 bases). The ends were cut back, 5 bases at V and 6 bases at J, with 13 bases in the middle. In germline, CDR1 is KGHSH, CDR2 LQKENI. The CDR3 is 13 amino acids. DNA of the CDR3: TGTGCCAGCTCAACCTTAGGACAAAATGGCTACACCTTC. The encoded protein is CASSTLGQNGYTF.

The CDR3 DNA reads as TGTGCCAGCAGCAGGAACAGGCTCGAGCAGTTCTTC. Translated: CASSRNRLEQFF. This rearrangement joins TRBV11-2 to TRBJ2-1, with D possibly TRBD1 on 5 matching bases. The CDR3 extends over 12 amino acids. The V end lost 5 bases, the J end lost 10 bases, and 12 bases lay between the germline ends. The germline V gene encodes CDR1 SGHAT and CDR2 FQNNGV.

The chain combines TRBV5-8 with TRBJ2-5, with TRBD1 matching over 7 bases. CDR1 is SGHTS and CDR2 is YDEGEE in the germline V gene. After removal of 3 bases from V and 9 bases from J, the junction contained 11 bases not matched to a gene. CDR3 length: 14 residues. CDR3 protein: CASSSGQMGIAQYF. The CDR3 nucleotides read TGTGCCAGCAGCTCGGGACAGATGGGCATAGCCCAGTACTTC.

This rearrangement joins TRBV28 to TRBJ2-3; a weak D match, TRBD1 (5 bases). This CDR3 comprises 17 residues. Germline assignment: CDR1 MDHEN and CDR2 SYDVKM. The germline V and J ends were trimmed by 4 bases and 1 base, with 18 bases remaining between them. CDR3 in DNA: TGTGCCAGCAGTTCTCCCGGGTCACCCAGGGGCACAGATACGCAGTATTTT. It codes for CASSSPGSPRGTDTQYF. Complete variable domain (other parts from reference TRBV28 and TRBJ2-3): DVKVTQSSRYLVKRTGEKVFLECVQDMDHENMFWYRQDPGLGLRLIYFSYDVKMKEKGDIPEGYSVSREKKERFSLILESASTNQTSMYLCASSSPGSPRGTDTQYFGPGTRLTVL.

As for this clone: Different DNA sequences within this sample yield the same CDR3. The chain is built from TRBV15 and TRBJ2-5; the D is unclear. The CDR3 loop spans 12 amino acids. V dropped 1 base and J dropped 5 bases, with 5 bases sitting between them. Per germline, CDR1 LNHNV and CDR2 YYDKDF (reference sequence). This CDR3 reads CATSRVGETQYF. DNA for the CDR3: TGTGCCACCAGCAGAGTGGGGGAGACCCAGTACTTC.

This clone was recorded only once. This chain links TRBV27 with TRBJ1-5; D is uncertain. With 7 bases removed from V and 0 bases from J, the gap between germline ends came to 16 bases. Germline loops: CDR1 MNHEY, CDR2 SMNVEV (reference sequence). This CDR3 contains 16 residues. The CDR3 reads CASTAYGGGSNQPQHF. The CDR3 region has the DNA TGTGCCAGCACCGCTTACGGTGGCGGTAGCAATCAGCCCCAGCATTTT.

The rearrangement joins TRBV5-1 to TRBJ2-5; 9 bases match TRBD1. V lost 4 bases and J lost 5; bases outside the gene matches: 12. This CDR3 has 16 residues. Germline values: CDR1 SGHRS, CDR2 YFSETQ. DNA for the CDR3: TGCGCCAGCAGCCGTACTTCCGGGACAGGGCTTGAGACCCAGTACTTC. Its protein product is CASSRTSGTGLETQYF.

This clone was detected a few times. V is TRBV6-6 and J is TRBJ1-1, with a tentative D call TRBD1 (5 bases). The germline CDR1 and CDR2 sequences are MNHNY and SVGAGI (reference sequence). This CDR3 comprises 14 residues. Trimming left V 8 bases short and J 2 bases short, with 15 bases between. The DNA of the CDR3 is TGTGCCAGCGGTTTGGGGGTCGGCAACACTGAAGCTTTCTTT. The encoded protein is CASGLGVGNTEAFF.

The rearrangement joins TRBV7-2 to TRBJ1-1; 8 nucleotides line up with TRBD1. This CDR3 has 15 amino acids. Germline-derived CDR1 and CDR2 are SGHTA and FQGNSA. V lost 5 bases to trimming and J lost 6 bases; unmatched junction nucleotides: 11. DNA for the CDR3: TGTGCCAGCAGCGTGGACAGGGCGGCTGTCTCTGAAGCTTTCTTT. This gives the protein CASSVDRAAVSEAFF.

This sequence joins TRBV10-3 and TRBJ1-1; 7 bases align to TRBD1. V lost 3 bases to trimming and J lost 0 bases; unmatched junction nucleotides: 1. In germline, CDR1 is ENHRY, CDR2 SYGVKD. The CDR3 contains 14 residues. The CDR3 DNA follows: TGTGCCATCAGTGACGGACAGGTGAACACTGAAGCTTTCTTT. It encodes CAISDGQVNTEAFF.

The V gene is TRBV11-2, the J gene TRBJ2-2, with 7 bases aligning to TRBD1. Germline CDR1 and CDR2: SGHAT and FQNNGV. V shed 0 bases and J 0 bases; nucleotides not matched to a gene: 1. CDR3 length: 16 residues. The CDR3 region has the DNA TGTGCCAGCAGCTTAGAGACAGGGTCGAACACCGGGGAGCTGTTTTTT. Protein sequence: CASSLETGSNTGELFF.

The chain recombines TRBV7-2 with TRBJ2-5; either TRBD1 or TRBD2 may fit D (6 bases each). Germline-derived CDR1 and CDR2 are SGHTA and FQGNSA. V shed 3 bases and J shed 5 bases, with 10 bases lying between them. This CDR3 has 13 residues. The CDR3 spells CASSFRGEETQYF. CDR3 in DNA: TGTGCCAGCAGCTTTAGGGGGGAGGAGACCCAGTACTTC.

This clone was counted a single time. The CDR3, as DNA: TGTGCCAGCAGCTTAGATCGGTCTAGCGATGAGCAGTTCTTC. Protein product: CASSLDRSSDEQFF. The chain carries TRBV11-2 and TRBJ2-1; possibly TRBD2 for D (6 bases). The CDR3 loop spans 14 amino acids. The V end was cut by 0 bases, the J end by 8 bases, with 11 bases between. In germline, CDR1 is SGHAT, CDR2 FQNNGV.

This clone has a single count. The chain has TRBV6-5 and TRBJ2-2, with TRBD1 as a possible D gene (5 bases). The germline CDR1 and CDR2 sequences are MNHEY and SVGAGI. V was shortened by 5 bases and J by 2 bases, with 12 bases between the two germline ends. This CDR3 is 15 amino acids long. CDR3 sequence reads: CASSQGLTNTGELFF. CDR3 in DNA: TGTGCCAGCAGTCAGGGTTTAACTAACACCGGGGAGCTGTTTTTT.

The rearrangement links TRBV25-1 to TRBJ2-2, with D uncertain. The CDR3 runs 15 residues. The V end was cut by 1 base, the J end by 5 bases, with 11 bases between. Germline values: CDR1 MGHDK, CDR2 SYGVNS. The CDR3 here is CASSEFGRTTGELFF. CDR3 DNA: TGTGCCAGCAGTGAATTCGGCAGAACGACCGGGGAGCTGTTTTTT.

The rearrangement links TRBV2 to TRBJ2-3; weak D call: TRBD2 (6 bases). The CDR3 extends over 14 amino acids. Germline values: CDR1 SNHLY, CDR2 FYNNEI. Trimming took off 6 bases at V and 5 bases at J, with 15 bases between the two ends. CDR3 sequence: CASRRLVSLDTQYF. The CDR3 bases are TGTGCCAGCAGAAGACTAGTGTCCTTAGATACGCAGTATTTT.

The chain recombines TRBV6-1 with TRBJ1-1; no clear D gene. Germline CDR1 and CDR2: MNHNS and SASEGT. The CDR3 extends over 14 amino acids. V was trimmed by 1 base and J by 9 bases, leaving 15 bases between them. The CDR3, as DNA: TGTGCCAGCAGTGAAGTAGGAGGGCGGTATCAAGCTTTCTTT. It specifies CASSEVGGRYQAFF.

The chain joins TRBV7-2 to TRBJ2-2, with TRBD2 matching over 13 bases. The junction had 2 bases not matched to a gene; V was cut back by 9 bases and J by 4 bases. This CDR3 is 14 amino acids long. The germline gives CDR1 SGHTA, CDR2 FQGNSA. Written as DNA, the CDR3 is TGTGCCAGTAGGACTAGCGGGAGCACCGGGGAGCTGTTTTTT. Translation: CASRTSGSTGELFF.

A note on this clone: This sample includes further DNA sequences coding for the same CDR3. The rearrangement uses TRBV20-1 and TRBJ1-2; D call uncertain. Germline loops: CDR1 DFQATT, CDR2 SNEGSKA (reference sequence). CDR3 size: 11 residues. V gave up 1 base and J gave up 4 bases, with 4 bases separating them. The CDR3 sequence: CSARGSYGYTF. The CDR3 DNA sequence: TGCAGTGCTAGAGGCAGCTATGGCTACACCTTC.

This chain links TRBV7-5 with TRBJ1-2. TRBV7-5 is an annotated pseudogene. The CDR3 has 13 residues. In DNA, the CDR3 is TGTGCCAGAAGCTTCTGGAGTAACTATGGCTACACCTTC. Translation: CARSFWSNYGYTF.

V usage is TRBV5-4 and J usage is TRBJ2-5, with D maybe TRBD2 (6 bases). The CDR3 has 17 amino acids. V was trimmed by 1 base and J by 2 bases, leaving 18 bases between them. Germline V gives CDR1 SGHNT, CDR2 YYREEE (reference sequence). The CDR3 is CASSLSRASDQQETQYF. For the CDR3, the DNA is TGTGCCAGCAGCTTGTCGCGGGCTAGCGACCAACAAGAGACCCAGTACTTC. Full variable domain (rest looked up from reference TRBV5-4 and TRBJ2-5): ETGVTQSPTHLIKTRGQQVTLRCSSQSGHNTVSWYQQALGQGPQFIFQYYREEENGRGNFPPRFSGLQFPNYSSELNVNALELDDSALYLCASSLSRASDQQETQYFGPGTRLLVL.

The chain employs TRBV28 and TRBJ1-2; 7 bases are shared with TRBD1. Losses at the gene ends were 7 bases for V and 1 base for J; bases not matched to a gene: 9. The CDR3 runs to 15 residues. CDR1 MDHEN and CDR2 SYDVKM come from the germline V gene. The CDR3 loop is CASTVGQPINYGYTF. The DNA of the CDR3 is TGTGCCAGCACCGTGGGACAGCCAATTAACTATGGCTACACCTTC.

This clone came up a few times. The chain joins TRBV30 to TRBJ1-4; D gene unclear. Germline loops: CDR1 GTSNPN, CDR2 SVGIG (reference sequence). The CDR3 runs 10 residues. Trimming shortened V by 5 bases and J by 4 bases, and 2 bases separated the two germline ends. CDR3 coding DNA: TGTGCCTGGGGTAATGAAAAACTGTTTTTT. Translated: CAWGNEKLFF.

This chain links TRBV28 with TRBJ2-3, with 10 bases identical to TRBD2. Germline CDR1 is MDHEN and CDR2 is SYDVKM. CDR3 length: 15 residues. Unmatched junction bases numbered 7, after V lost 5 bases and J lost 5 bases. The DNA for the CDR3 is TGTGCCAGCAGTAGAGCGGGGGGGCTCGGAGATACGCAGTATTTT. Translation: CASSRAGGLGDTQYF.

The rearrangement uses TRBV25-1 and TRBJ2-2; no firm D call. The CDR3 runs 15 residues. CDR1 is MGHDK and CDR2 is SYGVNS in the germline V gene. The V end was cut by 2 bases, the J end by 9 bases, with 16 bases between. This CDR3 reads CASSESRTATRELFF. CDR3 nucleotide sequence: TGTGCCAGCAGTGAAAGCCGGACCGCAACCCGGGAGCTGTTTTTT.